Reported below is one TCR beta chain. What it binds is unknown. Blood was sampled at baseline, cycle 4 day 1, and cycle 7 day 1. This CDR3 is built from 16 residues. Germline V gene data show CDR1 as SNHLY and CDR2 as FYNNEI. Trimming removed 8 bases from V and 1 base from J; junction bases left unmatched: 9. The entry originates in a study of OX40 agonist ivuxolimab in advanced cancers. Study-wide background: Patients were infused with ivuxolimab every 2 weeks at 0.01 to 10 mg/kg. Three individuals attained partial responses, comprising one hepatocellular carcinoma case and two cutaneous melanoma cases. Study-wide results and caveats: Antigen specificity of clonally expanded peripheral T cells was not established.

Only in-frame clones appear in the TCRdb table, and some are missing; sequencing was by immunoSEQ multiplex PCR. The repertoire holds tens of thousands of clones, with approximately 78% as singletons. This sequence originates from an adult with an advanced solid tumor such as melanoma, head and neck, liver or kidney cancer. This chain joins TRBV2 and TRBJ2-3; TRBD1 agrees at 10 bases. Sequencing used CD4+ or CD8+ T cells sorted from blood, obtained in a trial of the OX40 agonist ivuxolimab. In nucleotides, the CDR3 is TGTGCCAGCGGGGGACAGGGGAACGGAGGCACAGATACGCAGTATTTT. It specifies CASGGQGNGGTDTQYF.